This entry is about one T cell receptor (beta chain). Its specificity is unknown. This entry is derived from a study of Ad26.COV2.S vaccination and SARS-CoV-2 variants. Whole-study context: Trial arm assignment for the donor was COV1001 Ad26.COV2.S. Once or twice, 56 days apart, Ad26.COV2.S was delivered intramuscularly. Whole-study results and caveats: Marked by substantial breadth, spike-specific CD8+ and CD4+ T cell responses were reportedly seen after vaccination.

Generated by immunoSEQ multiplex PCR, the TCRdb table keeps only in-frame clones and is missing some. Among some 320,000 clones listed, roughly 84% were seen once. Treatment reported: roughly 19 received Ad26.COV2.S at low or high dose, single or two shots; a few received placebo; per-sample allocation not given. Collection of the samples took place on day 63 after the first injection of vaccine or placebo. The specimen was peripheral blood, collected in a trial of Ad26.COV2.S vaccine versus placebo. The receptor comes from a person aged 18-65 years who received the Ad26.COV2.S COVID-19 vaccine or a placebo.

CDR3 coding DNA: TGTGCTAGTGCGACAGGGGGCTCTGGGGCCAACGTCCTGACTTTC. Protein product: CASATGGSGANVLTF. The chain is built from TRBV12-5 and TRBJ2-6; 9 nucleotides align to TRBD1. The CDR3 is 15 residues long. V dropped 7 bases and J dropped 0; count of bases not matched to a gene: 1. Germline CDR1 reads LGHNT; CDR2 reads FRNRAP.